One T cell receptor beta chain is described in this entry. The sample is drawn from a study of PD-1 blockade in classical Hodgkin lymphoma. Sequencing used immunoSEQ multiplex PCR; TCRdb keeps in-frame clones, though not all of them. The data show about 93,000 clones, around 78% seen once. With 6 bases clipped from V and 1 base from J, the junction kept 10 bases outside the gene matches. CDR1 is SQVTM and CDR2 is ANQGSEA in the germline V gene. There are 15 residues in the CDR3. Time point defined: cycle 4 day 1 (C4D1), after less than seven weeks of nivolumab. All trial patients relapsed after autologous stem cell transplantation.

Sequences were derived from peripheral blood mononuclear cells (PBMCs), sampled before the fourth cycle of nivolumab. This clonotype was sampled from a human donor with classical Hodgkin lymphoma. The chain couples TRBV29-1 to TRBJ1-1; 8 nucleotides match TRBD1. CDR3 amino acids: CSVAGTGLANTEAFF. In DNA, the CDR3 is TGCAGCGTCGCCGGGACAGGCCTCGCGAACACTGAAGCTTTCTTT. Looking up the rest from reference TRBV29-1 and TRBJ1-1 gives the full variable domain: SAVISQKPSRDICQRGTSLTIQCQVDSQVTMMFWYRQQPGQSLTLIATANQGSEATYESGFVIDKFPISRPNLTFSTLTVSNMSPEDSSIYLCSVAGTGLANTEAFFGQGTRLTVV.